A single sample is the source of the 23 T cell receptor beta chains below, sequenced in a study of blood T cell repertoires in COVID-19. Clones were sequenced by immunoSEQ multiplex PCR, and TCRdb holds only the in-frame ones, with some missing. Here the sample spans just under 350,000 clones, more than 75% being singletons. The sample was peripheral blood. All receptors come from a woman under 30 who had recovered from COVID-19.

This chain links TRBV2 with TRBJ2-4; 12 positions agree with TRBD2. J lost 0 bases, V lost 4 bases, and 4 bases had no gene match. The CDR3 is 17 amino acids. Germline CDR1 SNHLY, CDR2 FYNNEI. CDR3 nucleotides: TGTGCCAGCAGTGCTAGCGGGGGGGGTATAGCCAAAAACATTCAGTACTTC. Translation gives CASSASGGGIAKNIQYF.

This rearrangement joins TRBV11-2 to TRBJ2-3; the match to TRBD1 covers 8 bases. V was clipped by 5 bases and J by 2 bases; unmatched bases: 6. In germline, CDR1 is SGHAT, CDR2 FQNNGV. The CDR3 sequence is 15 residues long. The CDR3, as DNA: TGTGCCAGCAGCGTCGGACAGGGTTTCACAGATACGCAGTATTTT. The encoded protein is CASSVGQGFTDTQYF.

CDR3 amino acids: CASSRILALSTDTQYF. CDR3 nucleotide sequence: TGTGCCAGCAGCCGGATACTAGCGTTGAGCACAGATACGCAGTATTTT. The chain recombines TRBV11-2 with TRBJ2-3, with TRBD2 identical over 7 bases. The CDR3 loop spans 16 amino acids. In germline, CDR1 is SGHAT, CDR2 FQNNGV. V shed 5 bases, J shed 0 bases, and the junction held 8 bases outside the gene matches.

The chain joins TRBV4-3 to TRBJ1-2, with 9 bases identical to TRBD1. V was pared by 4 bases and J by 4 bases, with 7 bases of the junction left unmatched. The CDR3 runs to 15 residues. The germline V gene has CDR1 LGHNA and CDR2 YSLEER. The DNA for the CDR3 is TGCGCCAGCAGCCTTGGGACAGGGTCTGCCTATGGCTACACCTTC. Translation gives CASSLGTGSAYGYTF.

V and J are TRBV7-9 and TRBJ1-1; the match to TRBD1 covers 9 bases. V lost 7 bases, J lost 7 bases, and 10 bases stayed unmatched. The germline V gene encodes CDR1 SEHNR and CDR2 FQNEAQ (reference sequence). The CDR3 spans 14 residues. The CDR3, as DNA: TGTGCCAGCAACGTTGACAGGGGGTACGGTGAAGCTTTCTTT. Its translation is CASNVDRGYGEAFF.

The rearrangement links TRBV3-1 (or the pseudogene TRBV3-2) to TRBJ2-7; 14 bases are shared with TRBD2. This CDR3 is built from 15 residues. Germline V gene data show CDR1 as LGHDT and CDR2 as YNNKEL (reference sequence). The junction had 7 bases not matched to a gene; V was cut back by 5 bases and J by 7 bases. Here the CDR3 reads CASSKGLAGVREQYV. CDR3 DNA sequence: TGTGCCAGCAGCAAGGGACTAGCGGGAGTTAGGGAGCAGTACGTC.

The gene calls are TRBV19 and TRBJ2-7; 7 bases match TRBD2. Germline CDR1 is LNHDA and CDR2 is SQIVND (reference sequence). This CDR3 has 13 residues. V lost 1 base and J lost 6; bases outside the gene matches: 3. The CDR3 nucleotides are TGTGCCAGTAGTATAGGGACTAGTGGCGAGCAGTACGTC. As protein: CASSIGTSGEQYV.

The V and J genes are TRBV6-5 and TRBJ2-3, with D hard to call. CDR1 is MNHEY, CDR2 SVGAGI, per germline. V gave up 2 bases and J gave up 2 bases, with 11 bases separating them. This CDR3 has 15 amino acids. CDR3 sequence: CASSYPDTPTDTQYF. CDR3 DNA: TGTGCCAGCAGTTACCCCGATACACCCACAGATACGCAGTATTTT.

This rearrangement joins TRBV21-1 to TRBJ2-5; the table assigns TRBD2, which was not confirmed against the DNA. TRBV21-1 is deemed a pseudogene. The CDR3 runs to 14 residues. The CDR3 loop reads CASSYTRAVETQYF. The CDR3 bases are TGTGCCAGCAGCTATACGAGGGCGGTAGAGACCCAGTACTTC.

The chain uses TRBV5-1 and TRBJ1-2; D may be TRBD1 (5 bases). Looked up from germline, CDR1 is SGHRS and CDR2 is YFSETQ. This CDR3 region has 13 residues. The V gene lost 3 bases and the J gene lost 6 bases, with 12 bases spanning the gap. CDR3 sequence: CASSSTQGNGYTF. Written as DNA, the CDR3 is TGCGCCAGCAGCTCCACGCAGGGTAATGGCTACACCTTC.

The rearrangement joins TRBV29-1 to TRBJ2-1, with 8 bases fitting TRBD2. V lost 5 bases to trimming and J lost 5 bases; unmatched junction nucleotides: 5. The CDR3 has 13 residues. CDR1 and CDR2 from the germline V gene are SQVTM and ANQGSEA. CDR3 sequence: CSVRGRYHNEQFF. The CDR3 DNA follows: TGCAGCGTTCGCGGGAGGTACCACAATGAGCAGTTCTTC.

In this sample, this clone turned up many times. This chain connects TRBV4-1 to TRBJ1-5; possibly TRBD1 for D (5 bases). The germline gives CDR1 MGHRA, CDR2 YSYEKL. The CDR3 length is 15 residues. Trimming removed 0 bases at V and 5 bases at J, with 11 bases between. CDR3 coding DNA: TGCGCCAGCAGCCAAGATTCGGGCAGGGATCAGCCCCAGCATTTT. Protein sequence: CASSQDSGRDQPQHF.

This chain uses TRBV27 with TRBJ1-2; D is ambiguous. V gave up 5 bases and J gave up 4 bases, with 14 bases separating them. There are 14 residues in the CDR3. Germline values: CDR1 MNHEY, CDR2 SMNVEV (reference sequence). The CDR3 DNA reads TGTGCCAGCAGTCCCCTAGGAGGTGCCTATGGCTACACCTTC. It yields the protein CASSPLGGAYGYTF.

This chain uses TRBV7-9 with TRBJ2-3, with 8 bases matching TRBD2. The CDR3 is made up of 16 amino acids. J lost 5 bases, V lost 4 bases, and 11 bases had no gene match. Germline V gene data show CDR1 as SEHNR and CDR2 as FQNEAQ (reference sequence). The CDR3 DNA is TGTGCCAGCAGCTCCGGCGGTTGGAGCGGGAGAGATACGCAGTATTTT. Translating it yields CASSSGGWSGRDTQYF. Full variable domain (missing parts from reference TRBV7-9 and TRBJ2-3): DTGVSQNPRHKITKRGQNVTFRCDPISEHNRLYWYRQTLGQGPEFLTYFQNEAQLEKSRLLSDRFSAERPKGSFSTLEIQRTEQGDSAMYLCASSSGGWSGRDTQYFGPGTRLTVL.

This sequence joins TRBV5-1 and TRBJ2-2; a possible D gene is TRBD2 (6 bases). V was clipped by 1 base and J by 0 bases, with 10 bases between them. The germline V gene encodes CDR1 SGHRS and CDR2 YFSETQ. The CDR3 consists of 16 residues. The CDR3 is CASSLRRGTNTGELFF. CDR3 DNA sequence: TGCGCCAGCAGCTTGAGGAGGGGCACGAACACCGGGGAGCTGTTTTTT.

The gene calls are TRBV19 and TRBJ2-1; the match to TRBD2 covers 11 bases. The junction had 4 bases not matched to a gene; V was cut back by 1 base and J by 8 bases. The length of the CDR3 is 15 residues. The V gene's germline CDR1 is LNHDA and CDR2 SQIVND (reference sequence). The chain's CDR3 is CASSIGLAGNDEQFF. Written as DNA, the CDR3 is TGTGCCAGTAGTATAGGACTAGCGGGAAACGATGAGCAGTTCTTC.

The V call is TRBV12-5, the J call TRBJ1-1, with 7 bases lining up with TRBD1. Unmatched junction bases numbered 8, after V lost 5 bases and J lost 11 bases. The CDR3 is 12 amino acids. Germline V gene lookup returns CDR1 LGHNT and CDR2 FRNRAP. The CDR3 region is CASGPEGAGAFF. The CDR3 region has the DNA TGTGCTAGTGGTCCTGAGGGGGCTGGGGCTTTCTTT.

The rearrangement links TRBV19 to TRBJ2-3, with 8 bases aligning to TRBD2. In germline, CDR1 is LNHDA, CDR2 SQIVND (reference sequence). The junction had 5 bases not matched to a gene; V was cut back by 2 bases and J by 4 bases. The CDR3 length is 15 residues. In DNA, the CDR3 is TGTGCCAGTAGTATAAACGGGAGGGGCGCAGATACGCAGTATTTT. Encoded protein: CASSINGRGADTQYF.

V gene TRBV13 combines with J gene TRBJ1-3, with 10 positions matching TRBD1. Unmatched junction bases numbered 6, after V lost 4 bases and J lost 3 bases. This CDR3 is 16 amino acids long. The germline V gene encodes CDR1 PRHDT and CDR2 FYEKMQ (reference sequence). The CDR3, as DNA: TGTGCCAGCAGCTCTCGACAGGGGGCGCATGGAAACACCATATATTTT. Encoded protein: CASSSRQGAHGNTIYF.

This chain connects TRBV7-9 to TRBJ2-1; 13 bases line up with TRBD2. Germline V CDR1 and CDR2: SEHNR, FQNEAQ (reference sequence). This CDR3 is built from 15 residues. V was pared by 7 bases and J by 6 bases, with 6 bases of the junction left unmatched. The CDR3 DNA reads TGTGCCAGCAAGGCACTAGCGGGAGGGCGCAATGAGCAGTTCTTC. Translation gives CASKALAGGRNEQFF.

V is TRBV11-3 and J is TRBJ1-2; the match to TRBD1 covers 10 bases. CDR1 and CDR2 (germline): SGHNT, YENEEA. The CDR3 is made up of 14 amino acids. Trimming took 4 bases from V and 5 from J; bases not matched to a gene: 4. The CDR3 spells CASSSGQGGYGYTF. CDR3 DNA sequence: TGTGCCAGCAGCTCTGGACAGGGGGGGTATGGCTACACCTTC.

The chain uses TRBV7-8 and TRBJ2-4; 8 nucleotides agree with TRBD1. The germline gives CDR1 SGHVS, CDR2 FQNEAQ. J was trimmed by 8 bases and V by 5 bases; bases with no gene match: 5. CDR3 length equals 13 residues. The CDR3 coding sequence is TGTGCCAGCAGCCCAGACAGGGGTCACATTCAGTACTTC. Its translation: CASSPDRGHIQYF.

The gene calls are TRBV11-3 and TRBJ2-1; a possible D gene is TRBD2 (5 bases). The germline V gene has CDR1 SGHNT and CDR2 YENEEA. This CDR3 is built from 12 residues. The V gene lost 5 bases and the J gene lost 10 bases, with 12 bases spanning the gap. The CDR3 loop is CASSALEREQFF. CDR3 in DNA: TGTGCCAGCAGCGCACTGGAGCGGGAGCAGTTCTTC.